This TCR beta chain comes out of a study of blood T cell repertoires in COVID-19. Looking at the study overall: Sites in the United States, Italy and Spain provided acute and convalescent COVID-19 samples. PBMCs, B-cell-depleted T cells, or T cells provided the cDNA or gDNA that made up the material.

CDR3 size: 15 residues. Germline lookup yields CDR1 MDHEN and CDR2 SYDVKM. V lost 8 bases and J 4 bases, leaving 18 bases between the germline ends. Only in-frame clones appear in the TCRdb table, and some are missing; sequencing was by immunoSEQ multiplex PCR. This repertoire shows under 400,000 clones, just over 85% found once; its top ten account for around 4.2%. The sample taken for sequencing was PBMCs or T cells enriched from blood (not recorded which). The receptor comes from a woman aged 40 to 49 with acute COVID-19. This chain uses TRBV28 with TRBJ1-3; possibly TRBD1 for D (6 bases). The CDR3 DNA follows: TGTGCCAGCGAGTCCTGGGGGCTCCACGGAAACACCATATATTTT. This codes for CASESWGLHGNTIYF. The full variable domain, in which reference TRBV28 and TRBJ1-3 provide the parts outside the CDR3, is DVKVTQSSRYLVKRTGEKVFLECVQDMDHENMFWYRQDPGLGLRLIYFSYDVKMKEKGDIPEGYSVSREKKERFSLILESASTNQTSMYLCASESWGLHGNTIYFGEGSWLTVV.